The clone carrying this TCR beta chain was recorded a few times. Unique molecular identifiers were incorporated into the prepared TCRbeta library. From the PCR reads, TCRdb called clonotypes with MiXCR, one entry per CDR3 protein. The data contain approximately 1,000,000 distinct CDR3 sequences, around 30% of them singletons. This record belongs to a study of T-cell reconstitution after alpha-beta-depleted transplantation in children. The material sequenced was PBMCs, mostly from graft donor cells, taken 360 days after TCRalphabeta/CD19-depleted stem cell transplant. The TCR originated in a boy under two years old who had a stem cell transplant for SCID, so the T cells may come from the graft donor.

As DNA, the CDR3 is TGCAGTGCTAGACCCTGGTCAGGGTACGAGCAGTACTTC. Protein product: CSARPWSGYEQYF. The chain has TRBV20-1 and TRBJ2-7; weak D call: TRBD1 (5 bases). The CDR3 consists of 13 residues. Germline lookup yields CDR1 DFQATT and CDR2 SNEGSKA (reference sequence). V lost 2 bases, J lost 4 bases, and 12 bases lay in between.